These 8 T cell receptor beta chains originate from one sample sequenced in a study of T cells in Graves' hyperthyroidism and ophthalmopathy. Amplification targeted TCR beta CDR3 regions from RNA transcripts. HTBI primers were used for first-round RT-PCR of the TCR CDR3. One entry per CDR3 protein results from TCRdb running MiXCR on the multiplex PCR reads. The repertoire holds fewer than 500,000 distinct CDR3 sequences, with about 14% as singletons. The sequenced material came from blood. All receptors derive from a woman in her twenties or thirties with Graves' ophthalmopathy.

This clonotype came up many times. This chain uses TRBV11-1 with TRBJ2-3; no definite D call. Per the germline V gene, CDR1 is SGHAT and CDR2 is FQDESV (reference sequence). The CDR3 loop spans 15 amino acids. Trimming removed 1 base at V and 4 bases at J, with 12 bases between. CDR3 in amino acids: CASSLEGVSSDTQYF. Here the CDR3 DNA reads TGTGCCAGCAGCTTAGAAGGAGTCTCCTCAGATACGCAGTATTTT.

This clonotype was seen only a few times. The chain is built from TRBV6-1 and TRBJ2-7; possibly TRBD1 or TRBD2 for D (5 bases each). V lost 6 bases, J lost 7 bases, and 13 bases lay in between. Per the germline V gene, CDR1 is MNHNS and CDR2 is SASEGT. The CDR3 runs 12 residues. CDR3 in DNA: TGTGCCAGCAGGGGGGTGGCTACAGAGCAGTACTTC. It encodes CASRGVATEQYF.

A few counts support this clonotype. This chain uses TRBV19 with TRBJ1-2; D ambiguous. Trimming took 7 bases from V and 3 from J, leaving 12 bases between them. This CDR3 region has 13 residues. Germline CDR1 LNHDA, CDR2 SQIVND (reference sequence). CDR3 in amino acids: CASKDGVDYGYTF. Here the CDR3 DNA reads TGTGCCAGTAAAGATGGTGTCGACTATGGCTACACCTTC.

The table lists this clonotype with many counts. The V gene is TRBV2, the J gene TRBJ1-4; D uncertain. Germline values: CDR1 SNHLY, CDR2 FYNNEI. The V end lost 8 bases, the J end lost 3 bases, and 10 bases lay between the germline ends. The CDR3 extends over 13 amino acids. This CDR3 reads CASRQHANEKLFF. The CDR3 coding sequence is TGTGCCAGCCGTCAGCATGCTAATGAAAAACTGTTTTTT.

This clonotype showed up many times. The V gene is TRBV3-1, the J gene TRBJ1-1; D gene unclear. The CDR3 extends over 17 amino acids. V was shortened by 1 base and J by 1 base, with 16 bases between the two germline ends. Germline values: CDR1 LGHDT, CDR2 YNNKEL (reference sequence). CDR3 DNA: TGTGCCAGCAGCCAAGTTTTTAGCGGGCCTCCGAACACTGAAGCTTTCTTT. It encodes CASSQVFSGPPNTEAFF.

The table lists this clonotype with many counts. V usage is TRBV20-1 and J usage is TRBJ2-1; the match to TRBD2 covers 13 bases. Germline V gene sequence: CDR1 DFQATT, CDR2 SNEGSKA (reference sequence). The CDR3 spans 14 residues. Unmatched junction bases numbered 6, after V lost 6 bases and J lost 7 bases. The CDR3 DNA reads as TGCAGTGCCTCACTAGCGGGGGGGCAGAATGAGCAGTTCTTC. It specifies CSASLAGGQNEQFF.

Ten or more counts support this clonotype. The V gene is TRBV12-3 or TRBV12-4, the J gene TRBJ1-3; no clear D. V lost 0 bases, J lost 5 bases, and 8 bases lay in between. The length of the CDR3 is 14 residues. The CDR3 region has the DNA TGTGCCAGCAGTTTAGCAGGGAGGAGAAACACCATATATTTT. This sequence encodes CASSLAGRRNTIYF.

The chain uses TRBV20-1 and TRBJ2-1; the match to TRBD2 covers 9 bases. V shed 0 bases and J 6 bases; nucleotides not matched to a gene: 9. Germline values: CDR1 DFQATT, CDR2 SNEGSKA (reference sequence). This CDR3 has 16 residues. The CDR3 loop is CSARDGIAGGPNEQFF. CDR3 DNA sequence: TGCAGTGCTAGAGATGGGATCGCGGGGGGGCCCAATGAGCAGTTCTTC.